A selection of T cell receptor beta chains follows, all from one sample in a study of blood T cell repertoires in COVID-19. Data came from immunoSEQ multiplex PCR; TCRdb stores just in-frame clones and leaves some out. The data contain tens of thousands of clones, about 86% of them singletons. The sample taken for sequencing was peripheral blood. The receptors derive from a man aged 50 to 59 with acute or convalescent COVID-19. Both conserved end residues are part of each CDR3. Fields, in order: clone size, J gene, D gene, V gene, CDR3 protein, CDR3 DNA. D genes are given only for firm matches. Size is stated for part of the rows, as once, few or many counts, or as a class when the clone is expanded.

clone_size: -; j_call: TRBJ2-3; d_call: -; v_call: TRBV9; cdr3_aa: CASSVGGGDTDTQYF; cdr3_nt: TGTGCCAGCAGCGTTGGAGGGGGGGACACAGATACGCAGTATTTT
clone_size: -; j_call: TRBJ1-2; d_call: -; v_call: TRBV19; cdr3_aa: CASSTAGTEAHYGYTF; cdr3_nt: TGTGCCAGTTCCACAGCGGGGACGGAGGCTCACTATGGCTACACCTTC
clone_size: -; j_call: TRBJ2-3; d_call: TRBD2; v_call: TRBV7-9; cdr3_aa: CATRLAGTDTQYF; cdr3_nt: TGTGCCACCCGACTAGCGGGAACAGATACGCAGTATTTT
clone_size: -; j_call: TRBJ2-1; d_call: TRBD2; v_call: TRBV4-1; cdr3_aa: CASSQDSGLVIVF; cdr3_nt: TGCGCCAGCAGCCAAGATTCGGGACTAGTGATAGTCTTC
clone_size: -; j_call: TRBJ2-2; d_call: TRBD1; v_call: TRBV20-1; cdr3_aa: CSASDGQGINTGELFF; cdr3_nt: TGCAGTGCTAGTGACGGACAGGGAATAAACACCGGGGAGCTGTTTTTT
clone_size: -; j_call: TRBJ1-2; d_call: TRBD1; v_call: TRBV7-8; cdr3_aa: CASSLATGYQMRQGIAYGYTF; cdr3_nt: TGTGCCAGCAGCTTAGCGACGGGGTATCAGATGAGACAGGGAATCGCCTATGGCTACACCTTC
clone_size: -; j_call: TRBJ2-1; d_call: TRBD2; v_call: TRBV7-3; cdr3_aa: CASSLPGLAGDNEQFF; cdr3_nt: TGTGCCAGCAGCTTACCGGGACTAGCGGGAGACAATGAGCAGTTCTTC
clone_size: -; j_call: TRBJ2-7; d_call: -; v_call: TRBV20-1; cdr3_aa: CSALGGYEQYF; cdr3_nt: TGCAGTGCGCTAGGGGGCTACGAGCAGTACTTC
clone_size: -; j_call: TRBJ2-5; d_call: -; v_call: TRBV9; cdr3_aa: CASSVGTGWLETQYF; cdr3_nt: TGTGCCAGCAGCGTAGGAACGGGGTGGTTGGAGACCCAGTACTTC
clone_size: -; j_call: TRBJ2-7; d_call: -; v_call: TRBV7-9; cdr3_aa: CASSLALAGSSYEQYF; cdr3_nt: TGTGCCAGCAGCTTAGCGTTGGCAGGGTCGTCCTACGAGCAGTACTTC
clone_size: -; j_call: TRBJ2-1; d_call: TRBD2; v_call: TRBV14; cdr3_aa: CASSTSGGKYNEQFF; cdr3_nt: TGTGCCAGCAGCACTAGCGGGGGGAAGTACAATGAGCAGTTCTTC
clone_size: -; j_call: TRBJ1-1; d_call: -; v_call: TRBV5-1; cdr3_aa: CASRQDGNTEAFF; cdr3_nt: TGCGCCAGCCGACAGGACGGGAACACTGAAGCTTTCTTT
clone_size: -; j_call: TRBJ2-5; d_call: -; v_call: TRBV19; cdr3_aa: CASSIVSYSDRQETQYF; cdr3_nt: TGTGCCAGTAGTATAGTTTCCTATTCAGACAGACAAGAGACCCAGTACTTC
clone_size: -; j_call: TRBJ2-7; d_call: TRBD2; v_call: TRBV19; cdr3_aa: CASSGATSGAYEQYF; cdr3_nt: TGTGCCAGTAGTGGGGCTACTAGCGGGGCCTACGAGCAGTACTTC
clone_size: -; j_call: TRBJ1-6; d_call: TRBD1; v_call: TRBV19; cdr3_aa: CASRRKGADSPLHF; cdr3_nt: TGTGCCAGTCGACGGAAGGGGGCGGATTCACCCCTCCACTTT
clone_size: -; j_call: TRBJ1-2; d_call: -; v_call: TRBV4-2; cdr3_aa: CASSREDRNYGYTF; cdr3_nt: TGTGCCAGCAGCCGAGAGGACAGAAACTATGGCTACACCTTC
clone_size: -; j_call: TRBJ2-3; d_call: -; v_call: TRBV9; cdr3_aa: CASSALRHSSTDTQYF; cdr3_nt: TGTGCCAGCAGCGCCCTACGCCACTCCAGCACAGATACGCAGTATTTT
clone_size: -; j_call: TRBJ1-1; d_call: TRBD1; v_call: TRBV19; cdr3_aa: CASSLGQGGNTEAFF; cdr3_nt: TGTGCCAGTAGTCTGGGACAGGGTGGAAACACTGAAGCTTTCTTT
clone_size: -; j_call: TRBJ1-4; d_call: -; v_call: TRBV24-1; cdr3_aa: CATSEGVLTNEKLFF; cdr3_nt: TGTGCCACCAGTGAAGGAGTCTTAACTAATGAAAAACTGTTTTTT
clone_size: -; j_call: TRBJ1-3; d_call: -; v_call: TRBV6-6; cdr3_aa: CASSPTGTTGNTIYF; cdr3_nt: TGTGCCAGCAGTCCTACCGGGACAACTGGAAACACCATATATTTT
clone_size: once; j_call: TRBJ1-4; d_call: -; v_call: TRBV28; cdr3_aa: CASRAQGTNEKLFF; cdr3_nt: TGTGCCAGCAGGGCCCAGGGAACTAATGAAAAACTGTTTTTT
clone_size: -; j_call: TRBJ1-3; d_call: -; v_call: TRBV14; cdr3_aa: CASSSGGFSGNTIYF; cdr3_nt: TGTGCCAGCAGCTCCGGAGGGTTCTCGGGAAACACCATATATTTT
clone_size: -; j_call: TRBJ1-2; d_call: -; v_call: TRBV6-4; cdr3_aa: CASSESYQVLYGYTF; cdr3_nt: TGTGCCAGCAGTGAATCTTATCAGGTGCTCTATGGCTACACCTTC
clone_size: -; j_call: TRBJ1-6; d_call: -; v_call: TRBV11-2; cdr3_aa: CASSPYAGSSPLHF; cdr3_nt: TGTGCCAGCAGCCCCTACGCAGGGTCTTCACCCCTCCACTTT
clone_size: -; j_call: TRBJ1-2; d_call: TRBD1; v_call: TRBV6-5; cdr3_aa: CASTTATGPYGYTF; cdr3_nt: TGTGCCAGCACAACTGCGACAGGGCCTTATGGCTACACCTTC
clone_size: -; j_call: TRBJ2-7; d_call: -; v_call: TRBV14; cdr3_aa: CASSQLGGTSSYEQYF; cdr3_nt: TGTGCCAGCAGCCAATTAGGCGGGACCTCCTCCTACGAGCAGTACTTC
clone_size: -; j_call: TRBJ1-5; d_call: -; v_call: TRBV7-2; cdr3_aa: CASSSQDNQPQHF; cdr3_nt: TGTGCCAGCAGCTCACAGGATAATCAGCCCCAGCATTTT